The sequence of this T cell receptor beta chain was determined in a study of blood T cell repertoires in COVID-19. Study-wide background: COVID-19 samples collected from the United States, Italy and Spain covered acute and convalescent phases. T cells, B-cell-depleted T cells, or PBMCs supplied cDNA or gDNA.

How the authors handled the data: Quantification of nucleated cells was approximated via reference gene primer amplification. Sequenced by immunoSEQ multiplex PCR; TCRdb stores in-frame clones only, minus some. That table gives V, J and clone size, and the DNA gave D and trimming. The sample records 35,000 to 50,000 clones, approximately 85% being singletons. The CDR3 extends over 14 amino acids. Per germline, CDR1 MNHEY and CDR2 SVGAGI. The V and J ends lost 6 bases and 2 bases respectively, with 13 bases between them. The chain recombines TRBV6-5 with TRBJ1-1; possible D gene TRBD1, 5 bases. This receptor was taken from a human donor in a cohort sampled during active COVID-19. The sample comprised peripheral blood. CDR3 DNA sequence: TGTGCCAGCAGCGCTCAGGGTCTTAACACTGAAGCTTTCTTT. Translation: CASSAQGLNTEAFF.